The 29 T cell receptor beta chains reported below all come from one sample, sequenced in a study of cytotoxic CD8 clonotypes in ibrutinib-treated CLL. Some clones are missing from TCRdb's copy, which holds only in-frame ones; the method was immunoSEQ multiplex PCR. This table has roughly 24,000 clones, roughly 65% appearing once. The sample consisted of PBMCs, taken after 24 months of ibrutinib treatment. The receptors come from a human donor with chronic lymphocytic leukemia.

J is TRBJ2-2 and V is TRBV5-1; 8 positions agree with TRBD1. The CDR3 runs 15 residues. The germline V gene has CDR1 SGHRS and CDR2 YFSETQ. Trimming removed 4 bases from V and 2 bases from J; junction bases left unmatched: 4. This CDR3 is CASSGTGFNTGELFF. CDR3 nucleotide sequence: TGCGCCAGCAGCGGGACAGGTTTTAACACCGGGGAGCTGTTTTTT.

This clone showed up just a few times. The gene calls are TRBV5-8 and TRBJ1-2; possible D gene TRBD1, 5 bases. The CDR3 contains 13 residues. The germline V gene has CDR1 SGHTS and CDR2 YDEGEE. Trimming removed 7 bases at V and 0 bases at J, with 10 bases between. The CDR3 loop reads CASLPTANYGYTF. DNA of the CDR3: TGTGCCAGCCTTCCGACAGCTAACTATGGCTACACCTTC.

This clone occurred once. The J gene is TRBJ1-2, the V gene TRBV4-1; possibly TRBD1 for D (6 bases). This CDR3 comprises 12 residues. V was shortened by 6 bases and J by 4 bases, with 9 bases between the two germline ends. Germline V gene lookup returns CDR1 MGHRA and CDR2 YSYEKL. DNA for the CDR3: TGCGCCAGCAGTCGAGGGGGCTATGGCTACACCTTC. The encoded protein is CASSRGGYGYTF.

This rearrangement joins TRBV5-1 to TRBJ2-7; the match to TRBD2 covers 7 bases. The CDR3 contains 11 residues. Germline loops: CDR1 SGHRS, CDR2 YFSETQ. CDR3 residues: CASGDGYEQYF. In DNA, the CDR3 is TGCGCAAGCGGGGATGGCTACGAGCAGTACTTC.

In its sample, this clone was seen once. The rearrangement joins TRBV11-2 to TRBJ2-5; D is tentatively TRBD1 or TRBD2 (5 bases each). The assigned J gene may be wrong: the sequence end matches TRBJ2-7 better. The CDR3 runs to 13 residues. Looked up from germline, CDR1 is SGHAT and CDR2 is FQNNGV. CDR3: CASSLVGAYEQYF. CDR3 coding DNA: TGTGCCAGCAGCTTAGTGGGGGCCTACGAGCAGTACTTC.

V and J are TRBV19 and TRBJ2-1, with a possible D match to TRBD1 (6 bases). Germline CDR1 and CDR2: LNHDA and SQIVND (reference sequence). The CDR3 totals 15 residues. V was shortened by 3 bases and J by 4 bases, with 13 bases between the two germline ends. The CDR3 nucleotides are TGTGCCAGTAGTATTATCGGACAGCTATACAATGAGCAGTTCTTC. This gives the protein CASSIIGQLYNEQFF.

V and J are TRBV9 and TRBJ2-2, with 14 bases matching TRBD2. The CDR3 sequence is 17 residues long. Trimming took 4 bases from V and 0 from J; bases not matched to a gene: 2. Germline CDR1 is SGDLS and CDR2 is YYNGEE. CDR3 in amino acids: CASSSGLAGANTGELFF. CDR3 bases: TGTGCCAGCAGCTCGGGACTAGCGGGGGCGAACACCGGGGAGCTGTTTTTT. Full variable domain (outside the CDR3, taken from reference TRBV9 and TRBJ2-2): DSGVTQTPKHLITATGQRVTLRCSPRSGDLSVYWYQQSLDQGLQFLIQYYNGEERAKGNILERFSAQQFPDLHSELNLSSLELGDSALYFCASSSGLAGANTGELFFGEGSRLTVL.

The chain links TRBV6-5 to TRBJ2-3; 8 bases match TRBD2. The length of the CDR3 is 15 residues. J lost 1 base, V lost 4 bases, and 4 bases had no gene match. Germline V gives CDR1 MNHEY, CDR2 SVGAGI. The CDR3 spells CASSLYSGGTDTQYF. The CDR3 DNA reads TGTGCCAGCAGTTTATATAGCGGGGGCACAGATACGCAGTATTTT.

The chain recombines TRBV7-6 with TRBJ1-3; D uncertain. This CDR3 has 14 amino acids. CDR1 is SGHVS and CDR2 is FNYEAQ in the germline V gene. Trimming removed 5 bases at V and 2 bases at J, with 10 bases between. The DNA for the CDR3 is TGTGCCAGCAGCAAGGTAGACGCTGGAAACACCATATATTTT. This gives the protein CASSKVDAGNTIYF.

The rearrangement uses TRBV10-2 and TRBJ2-2, with 11 bases fitting TRBD1. There are 14 residues in the CDR3. Per the germline V gene, CDR1 is WSHSY and CDR2 is SAAADI. The V and J ends lost 7 bases and 9 bases, in that order; junction bases with no gene match: 7. CDR3 region: CASTPDRGLRELFF. CDR3 sequence (DNA): TGCGCCAGCACCCCGGACAGGGGGCTCCGGGAGCTGTTTTTT.

CDR3 loop: CASSYNPGTEAFF. For the CDR3, the DNA is TGTGCCAGCAGCTACAATCCTGGCACTGAAGCTTTCTTT. V is TRBV11-3 and J is TRBJ1-1; D is unresolved. The germline gives CDR1 SGHNT, CDR2 YENEEA. This CDR3 region has 13 residues. Trimming stripped 4 bases from V and 4 bases from J, with 10 bases between.

This clone was counted between two and nine times. The chain employs TRBV15 and TRBJ1-5; 8 positions match TRBD1. In germline, CDR1 is LNHNV, CDR2 YYDKDF (reference sequence). After removal of 4 bases from V and 5 bases from J, the junction contained 1 base not matched to a gene. This CDR3 has 13 amino acids. Here the CDR3 reads CATSIQGDQPQHF. DNA of the CDR3: TGTGCCACCAGCATACAGGGGGATCAGCCCCAGCATTTT.

The J gene is TRBJ2-5, the V gene TRBV6-1; 14 bases match TRBD2. J gave up 5 bases and V 6 bases, and 2 bases lay outside the gene matches. The CDR3 totals 14 residues. The germline CDR1 and CDR2 sequences are MNHNS and SASEGT. CDR3 sequence (DNA): TGTGCCAGCAGGACTAGCGGGGGGGCGGAGACCCAGTACTTC. This translates into CASRTSGGAETQYF.

The chain links TRBV2 to TRBJ1-5; D is undetermined. Trimming took off 4 bases at V and 4 bases at J, with 11 bases between the two ends. The length of the CDR3 is 14 residues. Per the germline V gene, CDR1 is SNHLY and CDR2 is FYNNEI. CDR3 amino acids: CASSANRKNQPQHF. The CDR3 DNA reads TGTGCCAGCAGTGCGAACAGAAAAAATCAGCCCCAGCATTTT.

This clone was observed a single time. The CDR3 DNA reads as TGTGCCAGCAGCTTTGGGAGTGAGCAGTTCTTC. It codes for CASSFGSEQFF. This chain links TRBV7-9 with TRBJ2-1, with D maybe TRBD2 (5 bases). The germline gives CDR1 SEHNR, CDR2 FQNEAQ (reference sequence). The CDR3 contains 11 residues. The V end lost 3 bases, the J end lost 9 bases, and 6 bases lay between the germline ends.

The chain is built from TRBV29-1 and TRBJ2-3, with D perhaps TRBD2 (7 bases). This CDR3 spans 13 amino acids. Trimming shortened V by 7 bases and J by 2 bases, and 13 bases separated the two germline ends. The germline gives CDR1 SQVTM, CDR2 ANQGSEA. The CDR3 DNA is TGCAGCGATGGGGGGGACACCACAGATACGCAGTATTTT. The encoded protein is CSDGGDTTDTQYF.

V usage is TRBV5-4 and J usage is TRBJ2-1; D uncertain. Germline lookup yields CDR1 SGHNT and CDR2 YYREEE (reference sequence). V lost 4 bases and J lost 5, with 4 bases in between. The CDR3 spans 11 residues. CDR3 coding DNA: TGTGCCAGCAGCCTTAACAATGAGCAGTTCTTC. This encodes CASSLNNEQFF. The full variable domain, completed using reference TRBV5-4 and TRBJ2-1, is ETGVTQSPTHLIKTRGQQVTLRCSSQSGHNTVSWYQQALGQGPQFIFQYYREEENGRGNFPPRFSGLQFPNYSSELNVNALELDDSALYLCASSLNNEQFFGPGTRLTVL.

This chain uses TRBV5-4 with TRBJ2-7, with 7 nucleotides matching TRBD1. This CDR3 region has 15 residues. The germline V gene encodes CDR1 SGHNT and CDR2 YYREEE (reference sequence). The trim removed 1 base at V and 3 bases at J, leaving 7 bases unmatched. CDR3 sequence: CASSLRDRPFYEQYF. DNA of the CDR3: TGTGCCAGCAGCTTGCGGGACAGACCCTTCTACGAGCAGTACTTC.

The genes are TRBV2 and TRBJ1-5; possible D gene TRBD1, 6 bases. V lost 9 bases and J lost 2, with 11 bases in between. This CDR3 contains 13 residues. Germline V gene lookup returns CDR1 SNHLY and CDR2 FYNNEI. The CDR3: CARGASGNQPQHF. The CDR3 nucleotides are TGTGCCAGGGGGGCGAGCGGCAATCAGCCCCAGCATTTT.

The rearrangement uses TRBV29-1 and TRBJ2-7; no reliable D call. Trimming stripped 4 bases from V and 1 base from J, with 11 bases between. Germline lookup yields CDR1 SQVTM and CDR2 ANQGSEA. This CDR3 region has 13 residues. As DNA, the CDR3 is TGCAGCGTTGGACATGATGGGTCCTACGAGCAGTACTTC. Its protein is CSVGHDGSYEQYF.

V and J are TRBV27 and TRBJ2-5; 9 nucleotides agree with TRBD2. The germline CDR1 and CDR2 sequences are MNHEY and SMNVEV (reference sequence). V lost 3 bases, J lost 3 bases, and 2 bases stayed unmatched. The CDR3 runs 14 residues. The CDR3 bases are TGTGCCAGCAGTTTCGTAGCGGGGGAAGAGACCCAGTACTTC. Translating it yields CASSFVAGEETQYF.

This clone was observed many times. The V and J genes are TRBV5-4 and TRBJ1-1; no clear D gene. The CDR3 is made up of 14 amino acids. Germline V lookup: CDR1 SGHNT, CDR2 YYREEE (reference sequence). Trimming shortened V by 4 bases and J by 2 bases, and 12 bases separated the two germline ends. This chain's CDR3 is CASSPRNRNTEAFF. The DNA for the CDR3 is TGTGCCAGCAGCCCTAGGAACCGAAACACTGAAGCTTTCTTT.

V gene TRBV19 combines with J gene TRBJ2-3, with 7 positions matching TRBD1. There are 14 residues in the CDR3. V shed 4 bases, J shed 1 base, and the junction held 2 bases outside the gene matches. From germline, CDR1 is LNHDA and CDR2 SQIVND (reference sequence). This chain's CDR3 is CASSTQGGTDTQYF. In nucleotides, the CDR3 is TGTGCCAGTAGTACTCAGGGGGGCACAGATACGCAGTATTTT.

The rearrangement links TRBV19 to TRBJ2-7; maybe TRBD2 (6 bases). V was pared by 7 bases and J by 3 bases, with 16 bases between. Per the germline V gene, CDR1 is LNHDA and CDR2 is SQIVND (reference sequence). The CDR3 is made up of 14 amino acids. CDR3: CASTTRGGSYEQYF. The DNA of the CDR3 is TGTGCCAGTACCACCAGAGGAGGGAGCTACGAGCAGTACTTC.

This clone has only a few counts. The V gene is TRBV27, the J gene TRBJ2-5; 8 nucleotides agree with TRBD1. The CDR3 is 13 residues long. Germline V gene lookup returns CDR1 MNHEY and CDR2 SMNVEV (reference sequence). The trim removed 6 bases at V and 4 bases at J, leaving 4 bases unmatched. The CDR3 sequence: CASSPQGAETQYF. The CDR3 DNA sequence: TGTGCCAGCAGCCCCCAGGGGGCAGAGACCCAGTACTTC.

V and J are TRBV5-1 and TRBJ2-1, with a possible D match to TRBD1 (5 bases). Trimming pared 3 bases from V and 13 bases from J, leaving 11 bases between. This CDR3 is 11 amino acids long. Germline CDR1 SGHRS, CDR2 YFSETQ. The CDR3 DNA reads TGCGCCAGCAGCTCTGGACAAAACCAGTTCTTC. Translated: CASSSGQNQFF.

The CDR3 nucleotides are TGTGCCAGCAGCACTCAGAGTTACAGGCCCTACGAGCAGTACTTC. It codes for CASSTQSYRPYEQYF. This rearrangement joins TRBV11-3 to TRBJ2-7; TRBD1 might be the D (5 bases). Trimming left V 5 bases short and J 2 bases short, with 16 bases between. Per the germline V gene, CDR1 is SGHNT and CDR2 is YENEEA. There are 15 residues in the CDR3.

Only a few counts were recorded for this clone. The chain couples TRBV18 to TRBJ1-1, with D maybe TRBD1 (6 bases). The length of the CDR3 is 15 residues. Germline assignment: CDR1 KGHSH and CDR2 LQKENI. The V gene lost 4 bases and the J gene lost 4 bases, with 16 bases spanning the gap. CDR3 nucleotides: TGTGCCAGCTCACAGAAACAGGGTGGGGGCACTGAAGCTTTCTTT. This gives the protein CASSQKQGGGTEAFF. Looking up the rest from reference TRBV18 and TRBJ1-1 gives the full variable domain: NAGVMQNPRHLVRRRGQEARLRCSPMKGHSHVYWYRQLPEEGLKFMVYLQKENIIDESGMPKERFSAEFPKEGPSILRIQQVVRGDSAAYFCASSQKQGGGTEAFFGQGTRLTVV.

CDR3 DNA: TGTGCCAGCAGCTTCTCTGGGGCCAACGTCCTGACTTTC. This codes for CASSFSGANVLTF. The genes are TRBV5-6 and TRBJ2-6, with no clear D. CDR3 length: 13 amino acids. Trimming left V 2 bases short and J 0 bases short, with 0 bases between. Germline V gene lookup returns CDR1 SGHDT and CDR2 YYEEEE.